What follows is one TCR beta chain and its context. Antigen unknown. This sample is part of a study of T cell responses to AZD1222 COVID-19 vaccine. Study background: Analysis merged second doses at about 4 or about 12 weeks. The study, taken as a whole, reports: Scientists sampled the repertoires only once the peak T cell response had passed. Researchers report vaccine-associated CD4 TCRs spanning spike, with dominance at 160-218 and 743-854.

The ends were cut back, 5 bases at V and 3 bases at J, with 17 bases in the middle. Germline loops: CDR1 MNHEY, CDR2 SMNVEV (reference sequence). This CDR3 spans 15 amino acids. Some clones are missing from TCRdb's copy, which holds only in-frame ones; the method was immunoSEQ multiplex PCR. There are more than 250,000 clones in the sample; over 90% occur only once, and approximately 0.52% lies in the top ten. The chain employs TRBV27 and TRBJ2-7, with D perhaps TRBD1 (5 bases). The sequences come from peripheral blood, collected on day 0 of AZD1222 vaccination. The source of this sequence is an adult in good health. CDR3: CASSNSGHLLYEQYF. The CDR3 DNA reads as TGTGCCAGCAGTAATTCAGGGCACCTCCTCTACGAGCAGTACTTC.